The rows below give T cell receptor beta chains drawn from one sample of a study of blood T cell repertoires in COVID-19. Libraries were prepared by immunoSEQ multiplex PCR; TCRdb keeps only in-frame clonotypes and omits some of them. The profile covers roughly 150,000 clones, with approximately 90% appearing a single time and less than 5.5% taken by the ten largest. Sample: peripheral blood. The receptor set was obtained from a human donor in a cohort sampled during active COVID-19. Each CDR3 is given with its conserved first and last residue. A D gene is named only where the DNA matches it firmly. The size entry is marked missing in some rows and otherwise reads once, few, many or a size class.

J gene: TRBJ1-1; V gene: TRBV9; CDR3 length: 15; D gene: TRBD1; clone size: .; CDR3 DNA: TGTGCCAGCAGCGTAGCTGGGACAGGGTACACTGAAGCTTTCTTT; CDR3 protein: CASSVAGTGYTEAFF
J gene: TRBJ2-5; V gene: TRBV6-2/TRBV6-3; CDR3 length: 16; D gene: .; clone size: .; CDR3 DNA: TGTGCCAGCAGTTACTCGACCGGGGTTTTCCAAGAGACCCAGTACTTC; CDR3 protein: CASSYSTGVFQETQYF
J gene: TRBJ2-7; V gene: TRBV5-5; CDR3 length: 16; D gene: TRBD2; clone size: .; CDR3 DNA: TGTGCCAGCAGCTCCCCGACTAGCGGCAGCTCCTACGAGCAGTACTTC; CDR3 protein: CASSSPTSGSSYEQYF
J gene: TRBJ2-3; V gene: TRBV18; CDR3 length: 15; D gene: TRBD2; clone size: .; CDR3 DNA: TGTGCCAGCTCACCCGGACTAGCGGGCCCCGATACGCAGTATTTT; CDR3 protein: CASSPGLAGPDTQYF
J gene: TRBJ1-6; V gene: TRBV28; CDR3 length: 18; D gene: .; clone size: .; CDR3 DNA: TGTGCCAGCAGTTTCCCTACCGGGGGAGGAATAGGTAATTCACCCCTCCACTTT; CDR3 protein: CASSFPTGGGIGNSPLHF
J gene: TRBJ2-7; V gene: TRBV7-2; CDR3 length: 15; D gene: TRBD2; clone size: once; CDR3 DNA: TGTGCCAGCAGCTTAGGGGCTAGCGGACCCTACGAGCAGTACTTC; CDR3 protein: CASSLGASGPYEQYF
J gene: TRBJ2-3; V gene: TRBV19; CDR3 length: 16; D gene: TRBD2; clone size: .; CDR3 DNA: TGTGCCAGTACCTCTCTGACTAGCGGGGGGGGAGATACGCAGTATTTT; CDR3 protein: CASTSLTSGGGDTQYF
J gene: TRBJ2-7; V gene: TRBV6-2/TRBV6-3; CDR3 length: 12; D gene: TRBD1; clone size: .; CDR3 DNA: TGTGCCAGCAGTTACCCAAAGGACAGGGTAGCCTTC; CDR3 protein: CASSYPKDRVAF
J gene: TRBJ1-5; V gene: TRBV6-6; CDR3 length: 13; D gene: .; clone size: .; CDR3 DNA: TGTGCCAGCGATACTACAGGGACCCAGCCCCAGCATTTT; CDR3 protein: CASDTTGTQPQHF
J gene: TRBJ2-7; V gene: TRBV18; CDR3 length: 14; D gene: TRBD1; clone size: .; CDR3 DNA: TGTGCCAGCTCACCTGGACAGGAGATCTACGAGCAGTACTTC; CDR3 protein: CASSPGQEIYEQYF
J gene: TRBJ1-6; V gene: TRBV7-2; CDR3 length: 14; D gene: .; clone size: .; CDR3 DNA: TGTGCCAGCAGCTTAGGTCCCTACAATTCACCCCTCCACTTT; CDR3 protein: CASSLGPYNSPLHF
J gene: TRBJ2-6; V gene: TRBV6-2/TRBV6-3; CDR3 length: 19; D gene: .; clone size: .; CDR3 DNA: TGTGCCAGCAGTTACCGCCTAGGGCGGGGGCCAGCTGGGGCCAACGTCCTGACTTTC; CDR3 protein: CASSYRLGRGPAGANVLTF
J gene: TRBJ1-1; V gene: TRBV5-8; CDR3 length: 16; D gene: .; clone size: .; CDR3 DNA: TGTGCCAGCAGCCCTAGGACAGATAATGAGAACACTGAAGCTTTCTTT; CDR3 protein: CASSPRTDNENTEAFF
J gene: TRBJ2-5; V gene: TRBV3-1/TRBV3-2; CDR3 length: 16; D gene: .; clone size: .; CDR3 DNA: TGTGCCAGCAGCCAAGCGGGCCGCGCTAGCCCGGAGACCCAGTACTTC; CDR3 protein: CASSQAGRASPETQYF
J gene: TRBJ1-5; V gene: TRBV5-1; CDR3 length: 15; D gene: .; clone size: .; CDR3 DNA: TGCGCCAGCAGCCCGTCGGGGGTCCCCAATCAGCCCCAGCATTTT; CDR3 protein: CASSPSGVPNQPQHF
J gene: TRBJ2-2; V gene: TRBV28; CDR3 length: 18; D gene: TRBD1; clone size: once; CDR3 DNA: TGTGCCAGCAGTTTGTGGGACAGCAATTCCAATGCCATCGGGGAGCTGTTTTTT; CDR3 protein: CASSLWDSNSNAIGELFF
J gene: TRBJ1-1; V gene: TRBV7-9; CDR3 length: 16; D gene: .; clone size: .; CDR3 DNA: TGTGCCAGCAGCTTAGACCCAGGGACTATGAACACTGAAGCTTTCTTT; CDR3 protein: CASSLDPGTMNTEAFF
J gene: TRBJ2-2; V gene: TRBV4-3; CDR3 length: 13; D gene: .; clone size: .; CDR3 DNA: TGCGCCAGCCAAAGCACGAACACCGGGGAGCTGTTTTTT; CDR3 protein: CASQSTNTGELFF
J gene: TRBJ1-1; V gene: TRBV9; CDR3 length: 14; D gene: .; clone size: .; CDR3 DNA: TGTGCCAGCAGCGGCCGGGGGGCCCACACTGAAGCTTTCTTT; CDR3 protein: CASSGRGAHTEAFF
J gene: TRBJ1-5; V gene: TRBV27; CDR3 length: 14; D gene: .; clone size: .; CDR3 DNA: TGTGCCAGCAGCCCTGGACAGACCGATCAGCCCCAGCATTTT; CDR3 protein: CASSPGQTDQPQHF
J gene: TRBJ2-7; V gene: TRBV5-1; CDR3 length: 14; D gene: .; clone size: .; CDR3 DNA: TGCGCCAGCAGCGGTAGCGCTAGCTCCTACGAGCAGTACTTC; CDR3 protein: CASSGSASSYEQYF
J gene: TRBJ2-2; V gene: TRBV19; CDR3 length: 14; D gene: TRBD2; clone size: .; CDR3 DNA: TGTGCCAGTGCCGTTGGACTAGACACCGGGGAGCTGTTTTTT; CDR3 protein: CASAVGLDTGELFF
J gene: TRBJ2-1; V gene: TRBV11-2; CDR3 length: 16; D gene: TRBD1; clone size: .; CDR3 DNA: TGTGCCAGCAGCTTGTGGGGCAGACAGGGGGCCGATGAGCAGTTCTTC; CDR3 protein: CASSLWGRQGADEQFF
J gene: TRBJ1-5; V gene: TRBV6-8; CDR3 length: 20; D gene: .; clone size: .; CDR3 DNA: TGTGCCAGCAGTTATAAAGGAGAGACAGGAGTTCTGAGTGGCAATCAGCCCCAGCATTTT; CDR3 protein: CASSYKGETGVLSGNQPQHF
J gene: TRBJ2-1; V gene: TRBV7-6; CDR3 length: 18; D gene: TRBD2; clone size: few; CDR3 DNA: TGTGCCAGCAGCCGCAACATGAATAGCGGGACCTTATACAATGAGCAGTTCTTC; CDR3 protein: CASSRNMNSGTLYNEQFF
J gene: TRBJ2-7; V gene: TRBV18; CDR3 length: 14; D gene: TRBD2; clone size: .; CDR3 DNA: TGTGCCAGCTCACCGACTAGCGGGATCTACGAGCAGTACTTC; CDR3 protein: CASSPTSGIYEQYF
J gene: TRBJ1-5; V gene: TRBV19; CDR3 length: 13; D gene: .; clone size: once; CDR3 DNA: TGTGCCAGTAGTATAGCAGGCAATCAGCCCCAGCATTTT; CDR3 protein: CASSIAGNQPQHF
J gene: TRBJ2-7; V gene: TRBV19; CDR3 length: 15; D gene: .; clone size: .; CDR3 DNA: TGTGCCAGTAGTATAGCGGACTCTCCGTTTTACGAGCAGTACTTC; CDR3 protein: CASSIADSPFYEQYF
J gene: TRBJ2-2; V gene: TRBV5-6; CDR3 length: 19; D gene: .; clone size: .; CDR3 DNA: TGTGCCAGCAGCTTGCGGTTGGCACAGGGTAGAGGTAACACCGGGGAGCTGTTTTTT; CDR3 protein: CASSLRLAQGRGNTGELFF
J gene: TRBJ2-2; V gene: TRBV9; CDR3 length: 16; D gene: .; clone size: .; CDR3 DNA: TGTGCCAGCAGCCCGAGACAGTTAAGGGGCACCGGGGAGCTGTTTTTT; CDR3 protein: CASSPRQLRGTGELFF
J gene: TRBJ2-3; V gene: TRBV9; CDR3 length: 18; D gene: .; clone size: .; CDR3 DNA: TGTGCCAGCAGCGTATCGGCCCCCGAGACTACATACACAGATACGCAGTATTTT; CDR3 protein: CASSVSAPETTYTDTQYF
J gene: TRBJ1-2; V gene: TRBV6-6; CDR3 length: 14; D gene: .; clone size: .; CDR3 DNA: TGTGCCAGCAGTCCACAGGGTGATCCCCATGGCTACACCTTC; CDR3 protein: CASSPQGDPHGYTF
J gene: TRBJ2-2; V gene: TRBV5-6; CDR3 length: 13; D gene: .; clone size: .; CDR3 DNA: TGTGCCAGCAGCTTGGGAGGGTCCGGGGAGCTGTTTTTT; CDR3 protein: CASSLGGSGELFF
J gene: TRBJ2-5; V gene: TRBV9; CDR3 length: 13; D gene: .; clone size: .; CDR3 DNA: TGTGCCAGCAGCGTTGATGGAGCGGAGACCCAGTACTTC; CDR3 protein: CASSVDGAETQYF
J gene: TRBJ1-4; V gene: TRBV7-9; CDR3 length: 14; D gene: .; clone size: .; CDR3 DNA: TGTGCCAGCGGAATCAGGGGAGCTGATGAAAAACTGTTTTTT; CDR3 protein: CASGIRGADEKLFF
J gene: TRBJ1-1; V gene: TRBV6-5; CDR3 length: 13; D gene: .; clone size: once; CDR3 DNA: TGTGCCAGCAGTCGGGGGGAAAACACTGAAGCTTTCTTT; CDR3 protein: CASSRGENTEAFF
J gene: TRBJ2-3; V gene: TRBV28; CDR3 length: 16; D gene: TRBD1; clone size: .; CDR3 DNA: TGTGCCAGCAGTGCCACGAGGGGGCGCGTGAGGGATACGCAGTATTTT; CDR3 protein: CASSATRGRVRDTQYF
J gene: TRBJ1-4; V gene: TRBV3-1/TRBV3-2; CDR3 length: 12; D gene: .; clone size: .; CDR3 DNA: TGTGCCAGCAGCCAAGGAGGGGAAAAACTGTTTTTT; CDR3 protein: CASSQGGEKLFF
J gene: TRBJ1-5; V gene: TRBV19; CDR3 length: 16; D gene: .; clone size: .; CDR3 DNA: TGTGCCAGTAGTATGAAACAGGGAAACAGCAATCAGCCCCAGCATTTT; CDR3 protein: CASSMKQGNSNQPQHF
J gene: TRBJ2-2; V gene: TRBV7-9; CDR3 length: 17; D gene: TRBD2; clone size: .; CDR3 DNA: TGTGCCAGCAGCTTAGCGGGCGGGAGTCAGAACACCGGGGAGCTGTTTTTT; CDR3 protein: CASSLAGGSQNTGELFF
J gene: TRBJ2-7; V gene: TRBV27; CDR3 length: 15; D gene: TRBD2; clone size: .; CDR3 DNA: TGTGCCAGCAGTTTATATTCGCGGGAGCTCTACGAGCAGTACTTC; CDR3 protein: CASSLYSRELYEQYF
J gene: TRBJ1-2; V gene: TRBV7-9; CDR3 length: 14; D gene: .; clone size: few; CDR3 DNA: TGTGCCAGCAGCTTAGCTTCCAGGGTCTATGGCTACACCTTC; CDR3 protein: CASSLASRVYGYTF
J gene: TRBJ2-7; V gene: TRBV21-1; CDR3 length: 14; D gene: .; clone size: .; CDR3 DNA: TGTGCCAGCAGCAACTCTAGCGGGAGTTGCGAGCAGTACTTC; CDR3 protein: CASSNSSGSCEQYF
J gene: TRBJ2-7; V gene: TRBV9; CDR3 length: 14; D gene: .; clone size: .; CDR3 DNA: TGTGCCAGCAGCCCAGCTGGGCACTCCTACGAGCAGTACTTC; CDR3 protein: CASSPAGHSYEQYF
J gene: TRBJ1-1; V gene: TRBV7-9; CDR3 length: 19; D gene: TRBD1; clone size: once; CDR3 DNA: TGTGCCAGCAGCTTAGCTTGGGGGACAGGTCGGGCTAAGGGCACTGAAGCTTTCTTT; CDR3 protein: CASSLAWGTGRAKGTEAFF
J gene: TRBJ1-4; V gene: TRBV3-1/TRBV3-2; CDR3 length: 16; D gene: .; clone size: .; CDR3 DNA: TGTGCCAGCAGCCAAGATCCGCCCCAACCCGGTGAAAAACTGTTTTTT; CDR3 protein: CASSQDPPQPGEKLFF
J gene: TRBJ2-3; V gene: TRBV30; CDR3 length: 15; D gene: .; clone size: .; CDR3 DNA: TGTGCCTGGAGTGGAGCGGCTGGCTACACAGATACGCAGTATTTT; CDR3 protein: CAWSGAAGYTDTQYF
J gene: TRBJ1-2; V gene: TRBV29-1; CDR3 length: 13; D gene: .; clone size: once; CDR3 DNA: TGCAGCGTTGGGCAGGGAACTAACTATGGCTACACCTTC; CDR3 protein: CSVGQGTNYGYTF
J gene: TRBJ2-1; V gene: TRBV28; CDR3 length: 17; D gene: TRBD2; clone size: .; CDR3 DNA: TGTGCCAGCAGCCGACCCTTAGCGGGAATGGCCTACAATGAGCAGTTCTTC; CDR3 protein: CASSRPLAGMAYNEQFF
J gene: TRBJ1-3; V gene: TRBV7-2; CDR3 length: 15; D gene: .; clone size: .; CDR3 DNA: TGTGCCAGCAGCCCAGGGTATAGGAGTGGAAACACCATATATTTT; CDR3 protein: CASSPGYRSGNTIYF
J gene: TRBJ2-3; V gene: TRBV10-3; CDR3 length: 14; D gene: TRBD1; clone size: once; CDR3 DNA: TGTGCCATCGGGACAGGGTCAATTGCAGATACGCAGTATTTT; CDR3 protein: CAIGTGSIADTQYF
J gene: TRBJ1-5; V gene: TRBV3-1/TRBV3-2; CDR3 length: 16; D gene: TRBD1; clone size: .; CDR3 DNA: TGTGCCAGCAGCCAAGATCCCGCAGGGGGTAGGCAGCCCCAGCATTTT; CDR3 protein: CASSQDPAGGRQPQHF
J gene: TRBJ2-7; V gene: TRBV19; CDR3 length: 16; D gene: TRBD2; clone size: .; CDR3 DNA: TGTGCCAGTAGTATAGCCCCCGGGACTAGGGGTCGAGAGCAGTACTTC; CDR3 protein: CASSIAPGTRGREQYF
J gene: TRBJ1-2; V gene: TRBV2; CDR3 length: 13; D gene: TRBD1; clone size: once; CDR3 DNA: TGTGCCAGCAGTAGGGACAGGGCTGATGGCTACACCTTC; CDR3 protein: CASSRDRADGYTF
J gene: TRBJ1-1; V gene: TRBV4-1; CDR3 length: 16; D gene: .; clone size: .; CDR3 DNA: TGCGCCAGCAGCCAAGATCAGGGTAGGGGAGGCACTGAAGCTTTCTTT; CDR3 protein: CASSQDQGRGGTEAFF
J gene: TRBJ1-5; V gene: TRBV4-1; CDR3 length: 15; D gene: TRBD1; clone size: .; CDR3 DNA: TGCGCCAGCAGCCCGGGGACAGGGTCGTATCAGCCCCAGCATTTT; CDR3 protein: CASSPGTGSYQPQHF
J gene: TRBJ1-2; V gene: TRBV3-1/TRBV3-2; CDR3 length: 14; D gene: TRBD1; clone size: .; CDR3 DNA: TGTGCCAGCAGCAAACTTAGACAGGGTTCGGGCTACACCTTC; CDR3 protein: CASSKLRQGSGYTF